The clone carrying this T cell receptor (beta chain) was counted ten times or more. As to time point: blood at routine non-recurrence follow-up after resection. TCRdb ran MiXCR on the 5' RACE reads and lists one entry per CDR3 protein. The sample shows fewer than 150,000 distinct CDR3 sequences, more than 10% of them seen only once. The record originates from a study of spatial heterogeneity in lung cancer. The J segment lost 4 bases and the V segment lost 4 bases, leaving 6 bases of the junction unmatched. The V gene's germline CDR1 is SGHRS and CDR2 YFSETQ. The CDR3 is 14 residues long. V gene TRBV5-1 combines with J gene TRBJ2-5; 8 nucleotides align to TRBD2. Sample: PBMCs, taken at follow-up. The receptor was isolated from a female donor with early-stage non-small cell lung cancer. The CDR3 loop is CASSPGGGRETQYF. For the CDR3, the DNA is TGCGCCAGCAGCCCGGGAGGGGGGAGAGAGACCCAGTACTTC.